The rows below give T cell receptor beta chains drawn from one sample of a study of Ad26.COV2.S vaccination and SARS-CoV-2 variants. Produced via immunoSEQ multiplex PCR; TCRdb's table is partial and in-frame only. The sample yields some 270,000 clones, around nine tenths seen once. This material consisted of peripheral blood, taken in a trial of Ad26.COV2.S vaccine versus placebo. The source of these receptors is a person aged 18-60 years who received the Ad26.COV2.S COVID-19 vaccine or a placebo. CDR3s include the opening cysteine and the closing phenylalanine or tryptophan. D genes are given only for firm matches. The listing skips clone size in some rows; elsewhere it reads once, few, many or a size class.

D gene,J gene,clone size,V gene,CDR3 protein,CDR3 DNA
.,TRBJ1-2,.,TRBV3-1/TRBV3-2,CASSQEARGAYGYTF,TGTGCCAGCAGCCAAGAGGCCAGGGGTGCCTATGGCTACACCTTC
.,TRBJ2-3,.,TRBV5-1,CASGLSPIGGESTDTQYF,TGCGCCAGCGGGCTGTCCCCCATAGGCGGGGAAAGCACAGATACGCAGTATTTT
.,TRBJ2-2,.,TRBV14,CASSQDLIRDQNTGELFF,TGTGCCAGCAGCCAAGATTTAATACGGGATCAGAACACCGGGGAGCTGTTTTTT
.,TRBJ1-2,.,TRBV6-6,CAGASGSGYGYTF,TGTGCCGGGGCTTCAGGCTCGGGCTATGGCTACACCTTC
.,TRBJ1-2,.,TRBV6-2/TRBV6-3,CASSPSGGALYYGYTF,TGTGCCAGCAGCCCGTCGGGAGGGGCGTTATACTATGGCTACACCTTC
.,TRBJ2-2,once,TRBV9,CASSVYATGELFF,TGTGCCAGCAGCGTCTACGCCACCGGGGAGCTGTTTTTT
.,TRBJ2-1,.,TRBV29-1,CSVALLLGDYNEQFF,TGCAGCGTGGCCCTTTTACTCGGAGATTACAATGAGCAGTTCTTC
.,TRBJ1-6,few,TRBV7-2,CASSPGRSSYNSPLHF,TGTGCCAGCTCCCCAGGGAGGAGCTCCTATAATTCACCCCTCCACTTT
.,TRBJ1-5,few,TRBV3-1/TRBV3-2,CASSQDDRMPQHF,TGTGCCAGCAGCCAAGATGACAGAATGCCCCAGCATTTT
.,TRBJ2-7,.,TRBV30,CAWSTTFGQYF,TGTGCCTGGAGTACCACCTTCGGGCAGTACTTC
.,TRBJ1-4,.,TRBV3-1/TRBV3-2,CASSRLSSGQLFF,TGTGCCAGCAGCCGCCTATCATCGGGGCAACTGTTTTTT
TRBD1,TRBJ2-7,.,TRBV4-2,CASSQGLRQGFYEQYF,TGTGCCAGCAGCCAAGGTTTGCGACAGGGTTTCTACGAGCAGTACTTC
.,TRBJ2-5,.,TRBV3-1/TRBV3-2,CASSQGSLKTQYF,TGTGCCAGCAGCCAAGGATCGTTGAAGACCCAGTACTTC
.,TRBJ2-3,.,TRBV13,CASSNAATLGGWGTDTQYF,TGTGCCAGCAGCAACGCCGCTACCCTAGGGGGATGGGGCACAGATACGCAGTATTTT
.,TRBJ1-4,.,TRBV19,CASSIGQTNEKLFF,TGTGCCAGTAGTATAGGACAGACTAATGAAAAACTGTTTTTT
TRBD2,TRBJ2-2,.,TRBV10-3,CAIAAGVANTGELFF,TGTGCCATCGCGGCGGGAGTTGCGAACACCGGGGAGCTGTTTTTT
.,TRBJ2-2,.,TRBV5-4,CASSFGVAATGELFF,TGTGCCAGCAGCTTTGGGGTAGCGGCCACCGGGGAGCTGTTTTTT
.,TRBJ1-4,once,TRBV5-1,CAGPYRANEKLFF,TGCGCCGGGCCTTACAGGGCCAATGAAAAACTGTTTTTT
TRBD2,TRBJ2-1,.,TRBV19,CANPVVISGSSSYNEQFF,TGTGCCAACCCAGTGGTGATTAGCGGGTCGAGCTCCTACAATGAGCAGTTCTTC
TRBD2,TRBJ2-1,.,TRBV9,CASSGGLAGPSYNEQFF,TGTGCCAGCAGCGGGGGACTAGCGGGGCCCTCCTACAATGAGCAGTTCTTC
.,TRBJ1-1,few,TRBV4-1,CASSQGTEDRPGAFF,TGCGCCAGCAGCCAAGGTACGGAGGATCGTCCAGGTGCTTTCTTT
.,TRBJ2-2,.,TRBV30,CAWRRLSNTGELFF,TGTGCCTGGAGGCGGCTATCGAACACCGGGGAGCTGTTTTTT
.,TRBJ2-1,.,TRBV27,CASRSSLFLPDDEQFF,TGTGCCAGCAGGAGTTCTCTATTCCTTCCCGACGATGAGCAGTTCTTC
.,TRBJ2-7,.,TRBV7-9,CASSLPSPEQYF,TGTGCCAGCAGCTTACCATCCCCCGAGCAGTACTTC
.,TRBJ2-7,.,TRBV7-9,CASQKGGGSIYEQYF,TGTGCCAGCCAAAAGGGAGGGGGAAGCATCTACGAGCAGTACTTC
.,TRBJ1-1,few,TRBV5-1,CASSLAGLGTHTEAFF,TGCGCCAGCAGCTTGGCCGGTCTAGGGACTCACACTGAAGCTTTCTTT
.,TRBJ1-2,.,TRBV10-3,CAISEPIGTPPYGYTF,TGTGCCATCAGTGAGCCCATCGGGACACCTCCCTATGGCTACACCTTC
.,TRBJ2-1,once,TRBV7-2,CASSSPGLTYNEQFF,TGTGCCAGCAGTTCACCGGGACTCACCTACAATGAGCAGTTCTTC
.,TRBJ2-1,.,TRBV7-2,CASSPRTAIGEQFF,TGTGCCAGCAGCCCCCGGACTGCCATAGGTGAGCAGTTCTTC
.,TRBJ2-1,.,TRBV5-1,CASSLVTGTYNEQFF,TGCGCCAGCAGCTTGGTCACGGGGACTTACAATGAGCAGTTCTTC
TRBD1,TRBJ2-2,few,TRBV5-1,CASKGSQGTGPDRELFF,TGCGCCAGCAAGGGGAGCCAGGGGACAGGCCCTGACCGGGAGCTGTTTTTT
.,TRBJ1-1,.,TRBV12-3/TRBV12-4,CASSLVWGTEAFF,TGTGCCAGCAGTTTAGTGTGGGGCACTGAAGCTTTCTTT
.,TRBJ2-1,.,TRBV6-6,CASRGTYNEQFF,TGTGCCAGCAGAGGAACCTACAATGAGCAGTTCTTC
TRBD2,TRBJ2-2,.,TRBV7-9,CASSPGTSGGNTGELFF,TGTGCCAGCAGCCCCGGGACTAGCGGGGGTAACACCGGGGAGCTGTTTTTT